A single sample gave rise to the 29 T cell receptor beta chains below, sequenced in a study of blood T cells in healthy people across ages. Together with a sample-barcoded 5' primer, a J-beta primer mix was included in a second PCR lasting 7 to 11 cycles. Each CDR3 protein is one row after TCRdb ran MiXCR on the 5' RACE reads. The data show approximately 780,000 distinct CDR3 sequences, around 25% seen once. The same data also went into a second study, on T cells of mothers and their children.

Sequencing was done on a sample of blood. These receptors originate from a boy between 10 and 17 years old in good health.

Here the CDR3 DNA reads TGCAGTGCTCTTGAGGCCGGGACTACCGAAGATACGCAGTATTTT. It specifies CSALEAGTTEDTQYF. This chain links TRBV20-1 with TRBJ2-3, with 7 bases fitting TRBD2. CDR1 and CDR2 from the germline V gene are DFQATT and SNEGSKA (reference sequence). The V segment lost 5 bases and the J segment 5 bases; nucleotides outside the gene matches: 13. The CDR3 contains 15 residues.

V gene TRBV7-9 combines with J gene TRBJ1-5; D is unclear. Trimming cost V 8 bases and J 2 bases, with 13 bases left between them. The CDR3 has 14 amino acids. CDR1 is SEHNR and CDR2 is FQNEAQ in the germline V gene (reference sequence). CDR3 sequence (DNA): TGTGCCAGCGATTTATCCGGAGGCAATCAGCCCCAGCATTTT. Residues: CASDLSGGNQPQHF.

This clonotype has just one count. The gene calls are TRBV29-1 and TRBJ1-1; D is uncertain. Germline V gene data show CDR1 as SQVTM and CDR2 as ANQGSEA. Trimming shortened V by 2 bases and J by 8 bases, and 15 bases separated the two germline ends. The CDR3 contains 13 residues. Here the CDR3 reads CSVETAEPGEAFF. For the CDR3, the DNA is TGCAGCGTTGAAACGGCGGAACCCGGGGAAGCTTTCTTT.

The chain combines TRBV7-6 with TRBJ2-7; D call uncertain. In germline, CDR1 is SGHVS, CDR2 FNYEAQ. CDR3 length equals 12 residues. V lost 1 base, J lost 7 bases, and 8 bases lay in between. CDR3 DNA sequence: TGTGCCAGCAGCTTAGTTGGCGCTGAGCAGTACTTC. Its protein is CASSLVGAEQYF.

The chain recombines TRBV13 with TRBJ2-5; 11 bases are shared with TRBD2. The last part of the DNA fits TRBJ2-1 better; the J call may be wrong. CDR1 and CDR2 from the germline V gene are PRHDT and FYEKMQ (reference sequence). CDR3 length: 17 amino acids. CDR3 DNA sequence: TGTGCCAGCAGCTTAGAAAGGGCTAGCGGGGGGTACAATGAGCAGTTCTTC. The encoded protein is CASSLERASGGYNEQFF.

This clonotype came up a few times. The V call is TRBV7-2, the J call TRBJ2-3; 7 bases align to TRBD2. Germline values: CDR1 SGHTA, CDR2 FQGNSA. Trimming at V came to 5 bases and at J to 0 bases, leaving 11 bases not matched to a gene. There are 17 residues in the CDR3. The DNA for the CDR3 is TGTGCCAGCAGCCAGTTCGGGGGGTCCGCTAGCACAGATACGCAGTATTTT. Its protein product is CASSQFGGSASTDTQYF.

The CDR3 bases are TGTGCCAGCAGCCAACTAGCGGGGAACTACGAGCAGTACTTC. The encoded protein is CASSQLAGNYEQYF. This chain links TRBV7-6 with TRBJ2-5, with 10 bases that match TRBD2. The DNA end favors TRBJ2-7, so the J call may be wrong. CDR1 and CDR2 (germline): SGHVS, FNYEAQ. This CDR3 contains 14 residues.

The rearrangement uses TRBV28 and TRBJ1-5; 9 positions match TRBD1. This CDR3 has 15 residues. V gave up 6 bases and J gave up 7 bases; unmatched junction bases: 10. Germline V lookup: CDR1 MDHEN, CDR2 SYDVKM. CDR3 bases: TGTGCCAGCAGAGACTCGGGACAGGGCTCCCAGCCCCAGCATTTT. Protein sequence: CASRDSGQGSQPQHF.

This clonotype was seen only a few times. V usage is TRBV20-1 and J usage is TRBJ2-7; D not certain. Trimming left V 3 bases short and J 3 bases short, with 12 bases between. Germline CDR1 and CDR2: DFQATT and SNEGSKA (reference sequence). The CDR3 spans 13 residues. The CDR3 DNA is TGCAGTGCTAGTCCGGGCAGCCGCTACGAGCAGTACTTC. Protein: CSASPGSRYEQYF.

This clonotype was picked up a small number of times. The CDR3 protein is CASSLEASWGETQYF. CDR3 nucleotide sequence: TGCGCCAGCAGCTTGGAGGCTAGCTGGGGCGAGACCCAGTACTTC. The chain is built from TRBV5-1 and TRBJ2-5; D assignment may be TRBD1 or TRBD2 (5 bases each). Per germline, CDR1 SGHRS and CDR2 YFSETQ. Between the trimmed V and J ends, which lost 0 bases and 5 bases, there was a span of 14 bases. This CDR3 contains 15 residues.

The chain is built from TRBV6-5 and TRBJ2-7; D is possibly TRBD1 or TRBD2 (5 bases each). The V end lost 5 bases, the J end lost 7 bases, and 18 bases lay between the germline ends. This CDR3 comprises 14 residues. Germline loops: CDR1 MNHEY, CDR2 SVGAGI. The CDR3 DNA sequence: TGTGCCAGCAGTGTGGGACCAACGAAAGAAGAGCAGTACTTC. Residues: CASSVGPTKEEQYF.

This clonotype was seen a few times. The genes are TRBV30 and TRBJ2-7; a weak D match, TRBD2 (5 bases). Germline CDR1 reads GTSNPN; CDR2 reads SVGIG (reference sequence). The length of the CDR3 is 13 residues. V shed 1 base and J shed 6 bases, with 13 bases lying between them. The CDR3 region is CAWSGGEGFEQYF. DNA of the CDR3: TGTGCCTGGAGTGGTGGAGAGGGTTTCGAGCAGTACTTC.

This clonotype was found a few times. This chain joins TRBV5-1 and TRBJ1-5, with 7 bases matching TRBD1. V was pared by 4 bases and J by 1 base, with 8 bases of the junction left unmatched. This CDR3 is 16 amino acids long. Per the germline V gene, CDR1 is SGHRS and CDR2 is YFSETQ. The CDR3 protein is CASSPTGSGSNQPQHF. DNA for the CDR3: TGCGCCAGCAGCCCGACAGGGTCGGGGAGCAATCAGCCCCAGCATTTT. Using reference TRBV5-1 and TRBJ1-5 for the parts outside the CDR3, the full variable domain is KAGVTQTPRYLIKTRGQQVTLSCSPISGHRSVSWYQQTPGQGLQFLFEYFSETQRNKGNFPGRFSGRQFSNSRSEMNVSTLELGDSALYLCASSPTGSGSNQPQHFGDGTRLSIL.

CDR3 amino acids: CASSYSSREGQPQHF. CDR3 bases: TGTGCCAGCAGTTACTCGAGCAGGGAAGGTCAGCCCCAGCATTTT. The rearrangement joins TRBV6-5 to TRBJ1-5, with D perhaps matching TRBD1 (5 bases). The V and J ends lost 0 bases and 6 bases respectively, with 12 bases between them. CDR3 length equals 15 residues. Per germline, CDR1 MNHEY and CDR2 SVGAGI.

This sequence joins TRBV7-2 and TRBJ2-5; no clear D. There are 13 residues in the CDR3. Germline CDR1 SGHTA, CDR2 FQGNSA. The V end lost 4 bases, the J end lost 5 bases, and 11 bases lay between the germline ends. The CDR3 loop is CASSSQRAETQYF. CDR3 DNA: TGTGCCAGCAGCTCCCAGCGAGCCGAGACCCAGTACTTC.

The V and J genes are TRBV25-1 and TRBJ2-7; 9 nucleotides align to TRBD1. The junction had 9 bases not matched to a gene; V was cut back by 4 bases and J by 2 bases. This CDR3 region has 16 residues. CDR1 and CDR2 (germline): MGHDK, SYGVNS. The CDR3 region is CASSVSPGQGAYEQYF. CDR3 bases: TGTGCCAGCAGTGTGTCCCCGGGACAGGGTGCCTACGAGCAGTACTTC.

The rearrangement joins TRBV12-3 or TRBV12-4 to TRBJ2-5, with 7 bases matching TRBD2. Near its end, the DNA agrees better with TRBJ2-7, so the J call may be wrong. The CDR3 totals 14 residues. The CDR3 protein is CASRPKGTIDEQYF. CDR3 sequence (DNA): TGTGCCAGCAGGCCGAAGGGGACTATCGACGAGCAGTACTTC.

In its sample, this clonotype was seen a few times. This chain joins TRBV11-2 and TRBJ1-2; 10 bases match TRBD1. Germline-derived CDR1 and CDR2 are SGHAT and FQNNGV. This CDR3 comprises 17 residues. V was clipped by 5 bases and J by 4 bases; unmatched bases: 13. The CDR3 nucleotides are TGTGCCAGCAGCCCGTGGTCCGGGGACAGGGGTACCTATGGCTACACCTTC. Protein sequence: CASSPWSGDRGTYGYTF.

The chain carries TRBV6-6 and TRBJ2-5, with a possible D match to TRBD2 (5 bases). The J call could be wrong; TRBJ2-7 is a better fit for the DNA end. The germline gives CDR1 MNHNY, CDR2 SVGAGI (reference sequence). The CDR3 loop spans 13 amino acids. The CDR3 region is CASSYQRAYEQYF. The DNA for the CDR3 is TGTGCCAGCAGTTACCAGAGGGCTTACGAGCAGTACTTC.

The chain links TRBV7-9 to TRBJ2-4; D remains unclear. V was cut by 1 base and J by 10 bases, with 20 bases left in between. The CDR3 is 16 residues long. The germline V gene encodes CDR1 SEHNR and CDR2 FQNEAQ (reference sequence). The CDR3 DNA is TGTGCCAGCAGCTTAGAGTGGGAATTCACGTTAGAAATTCAGTACTTC. This codes for CASSLEWEFTLEIQYF.

The chain joins TRBV20-1 to TRBJ2-2; D gene ambiguous. The CDR3 sequence is 13 residues long. The germline V gene encodes CDR1 DFQATT and CDR2 SNEGSKA (reference sequence). With 0 bases removed from V and 4 bases from J, the gap between germline ends came to 6 bases. CDR3 loop: CSARDTGTGELFF. In nucleotides, the CDR3 is TGCAGTGCTAGAGATACCGGCACCGGGGAGCTGTTTTTT.

This clonotype has only a few counts. This rearrangement joins TRBV7-2 to TRBJ1-4; D gene ambiguous. Germline CDR1 SGHTA, CDR2 FQGNSA. V was shortened by 4 bases and J by 2 bases, with 11 bases between the two germline ends. There are 15 residues in the CDR3. The CDR3 protein is CASSSVPGTNEKLFF. CDR3 coding DNA: TGTGCCAGCAGCTCAGTACCGGGGACTAATGAAAAACTGTTTTTT.

The J gene is TRBJ2-5, the V gene TRBV7-9; perhaps TRBD2 as D (6 bases). The DNA end is a closer match to TRBJ2-1, so the J assignment may be wrong. Germline V gene sequence: CDR1 SEHNR, CDR2 FQNEAQ (reference sequence). CDR3 length: 14 amino acids. DNA for the CDR3: TGTGCCAGCAGCCCCCCCACCGGGACTCTTGAGCAGTTCTTC. This translates into CASSPPTGTLEQFF.

This rearrangement joins TRBV14 to TRBJ2-4; D call uncertain. Trimming shortened V by 6 bases and J by 0 bases, and 12 bases separated the two germline ends. CDR3 length equals 15 residues. Germline CDR1 SGHDN, CDR2 FVKESK. The CDR3 coding sequence is TGTGCCAGCAGACTCAGAATACTAGCCAAAAACATTCAGTACTTC. This gives the protein CASRLRILAKNIQYF.

The chain has TRBV12-3 or TRBV12-4 and TRBJ2-4; 12 bases agree with TRBD2. Unmatched junction bases numbered 7, after V lost 6 bases and J lost 7 bases. The CDR3 loop spans 15 amino acids. CDR3 loop: CASSRWTSGDNIQYF. For the CDR3, the DNA is TGTGCCAGCAGCCGATGGACTAGCGGGGATAACATTCAGTACTTC.

The rearrangement links TRBV5-6 to TRBJ2-1, with 8 bases lining up with TRBD2. The CDR3 consists of 16 residues. Losses at the gene ends were 2 bases for V and 1 base for J; bases not matched to a gene: 5. Germline V CDR1 and CDR2: SGHDT, YYEEEE. Here the CDR3 DNA reads TGTGCCAGCAGCTTTGGTAGCGGGGTGTCCTACAATGAGCAGTTCTTC. Translating gives CASSFGSGVSYNEQFF.

The chain recombines TRBV27 with TRBJ2-3, with D perhaps being TRBD1 or TRBD2 (6 bases each). CDR3 length equals 16 residues. V lost 5 bases, J lost 6 bases, and 21 bases lay in between. Germline CDR1 MNHEY, CDR2 SMNVEV (reference sequence). In DNA, the CDR3 is TGTGCCAGCAGTCGCGTTAGGACTGGGGGGCAGGATACGCAGTATTTT. Its protein product is CASSRVRTGGQDTQYF.

The chain links TRBV7-6 to TRBJ2-5; D remains ambiguous. The J call may not be correct, given that the DNA end is closer to TRBJ2-1. In germline, CDR1 is SGHVS, CDR2 FNYEAQ. CDR3 length: 13 residues. The CDR3 region is CASSFAAGNEQFF. In DNA form, the CDR3 reads TGTGCCAGCAGCTTCGCGGCCGGGAATGAGCAGTTCTTC.

In this sample, this clonotype turned up a few times. The V gene is TRBV5-1, the J gene TRBJ1-5; D unresolved. Germline V gene sequence: CDR1 SGHRS, CDR2 YFSETQ. V was shortened by 2 bases and J by 3 bases, with 12 bases between the two germline ends. The CDR3 extends over 15 amino acids. The CDR3 here is CASSLEPGLNQPQHF. CDR3 DNA sequence: TGCGCCAGCAGCTTAGAACCAGGACTCAATCAGCCCCAGCATTTT.